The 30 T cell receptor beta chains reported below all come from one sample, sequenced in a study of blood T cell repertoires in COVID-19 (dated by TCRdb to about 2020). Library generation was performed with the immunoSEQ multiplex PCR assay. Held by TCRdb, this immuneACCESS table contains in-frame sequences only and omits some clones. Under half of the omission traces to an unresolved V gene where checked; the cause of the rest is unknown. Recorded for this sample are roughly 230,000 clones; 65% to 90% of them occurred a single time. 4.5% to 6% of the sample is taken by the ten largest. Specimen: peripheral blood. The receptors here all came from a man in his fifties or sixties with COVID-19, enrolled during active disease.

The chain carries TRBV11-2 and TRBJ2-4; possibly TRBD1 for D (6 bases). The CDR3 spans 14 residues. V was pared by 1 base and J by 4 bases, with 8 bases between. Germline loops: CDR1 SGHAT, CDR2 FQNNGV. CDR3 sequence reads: CASSLAGTKNIQYF. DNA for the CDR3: TGTGCCAGCAGCTTAGCGGGGACAAAAAACATTCAGTACTTC.

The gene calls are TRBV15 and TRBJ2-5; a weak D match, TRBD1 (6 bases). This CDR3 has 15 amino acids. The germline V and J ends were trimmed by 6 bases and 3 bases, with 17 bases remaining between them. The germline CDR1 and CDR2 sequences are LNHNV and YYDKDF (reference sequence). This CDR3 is CATSKRQASEETQYF. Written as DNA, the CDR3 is TGTGCCACCAGTAAGCGACAGGCCTCGGAAGAGACCCAGTACTTC.

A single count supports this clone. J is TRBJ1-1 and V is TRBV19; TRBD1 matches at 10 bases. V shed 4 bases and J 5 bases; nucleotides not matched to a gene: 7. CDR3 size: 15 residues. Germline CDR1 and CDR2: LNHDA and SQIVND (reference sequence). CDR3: CASSTGTGVTTEAFF. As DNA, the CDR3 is TGTGCCAGTAGTACTGGGACAGGGGTCACGACTGAAGCTTTCTTT.

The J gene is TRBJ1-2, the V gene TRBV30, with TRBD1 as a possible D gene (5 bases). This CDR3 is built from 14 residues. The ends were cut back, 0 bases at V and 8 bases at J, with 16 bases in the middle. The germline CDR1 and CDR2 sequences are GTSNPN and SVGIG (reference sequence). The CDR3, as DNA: TGTGCCTGGAGTGTACCACAGGCTGGGGCGGGCTACACCTTC. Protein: CAWSVPQAGAGYTF.

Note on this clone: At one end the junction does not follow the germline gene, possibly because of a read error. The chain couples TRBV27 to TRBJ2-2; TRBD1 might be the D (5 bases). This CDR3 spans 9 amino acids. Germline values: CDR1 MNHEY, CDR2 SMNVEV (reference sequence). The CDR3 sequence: CASRGETAF. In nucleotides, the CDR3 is TGTGCCAGCAGAGGGGAAACGGCTTTT.

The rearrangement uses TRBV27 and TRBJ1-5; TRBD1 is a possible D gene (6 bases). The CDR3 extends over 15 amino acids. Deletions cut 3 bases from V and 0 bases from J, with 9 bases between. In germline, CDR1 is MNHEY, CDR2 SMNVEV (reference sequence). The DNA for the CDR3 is TGTGCCAGCAGTTTCACAGGGAATAGCAATCAGCCCCAGCATTTT. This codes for CASSFTGNSNQPQHF.

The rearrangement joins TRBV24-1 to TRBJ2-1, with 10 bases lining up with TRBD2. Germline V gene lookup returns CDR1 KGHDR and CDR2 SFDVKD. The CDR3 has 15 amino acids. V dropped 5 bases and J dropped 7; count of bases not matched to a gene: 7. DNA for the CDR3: TGTGCCACCAGTGCAGCGGGGGGGCCTGGGAATGAGCAGTTCTTC. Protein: CATSAAGGPGNEQFF.

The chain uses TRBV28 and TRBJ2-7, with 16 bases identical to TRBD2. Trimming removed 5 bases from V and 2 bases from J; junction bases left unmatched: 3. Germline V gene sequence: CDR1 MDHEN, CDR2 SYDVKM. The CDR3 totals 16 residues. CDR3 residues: CASSGTSGGATYEQYF. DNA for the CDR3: TGTGCCAGCAGTGGGACTAGCGGGGGGGCGACCTACGAGCAGTACTTC. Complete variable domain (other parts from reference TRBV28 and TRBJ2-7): DVKVTQSSRYLVKRTGEKVFLECVQDMDHENMFWYRQDPGLGLRLIYFSYDVKMKEKGDIPEGYSVSREKKERFSLILESASTNQTSMYLCASSGTSGGATYEQYFGPGTRLTVT.

CDR3 sequence: CAISETDSYNSPLHF. The CDR3 DNA reads as TGTGCCATCAGTGAGACTGACTCCTATAATTCACCCCTCCACTTT. The chain carries TRBV10-3 and TRBJ1-6, with no clear D. Trimming stripped 2 bases from V and 0 bases from J, with 5 bases between. Germline values: CDR1 ENHRY, CDR2 SYGVKD. The CDR3 contains 15 residues.

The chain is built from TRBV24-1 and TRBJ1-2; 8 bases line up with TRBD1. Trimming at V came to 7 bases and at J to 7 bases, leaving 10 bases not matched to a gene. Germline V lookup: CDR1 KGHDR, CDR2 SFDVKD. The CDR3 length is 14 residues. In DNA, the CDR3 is TGTGCCACCAGCCCTGGAGACAGGGGTAGTGGCTACACCTTC. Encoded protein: CATSPGDRGSGYTF.

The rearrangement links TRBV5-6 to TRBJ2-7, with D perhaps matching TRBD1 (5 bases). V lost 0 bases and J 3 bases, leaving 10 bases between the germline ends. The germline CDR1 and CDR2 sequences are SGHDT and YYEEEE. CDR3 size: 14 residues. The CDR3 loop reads CASSLGRTSYEQYF. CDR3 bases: TGTGCCAGCAGCTTGGGTAGGACAAGCTACGAGCAGTACTTC.

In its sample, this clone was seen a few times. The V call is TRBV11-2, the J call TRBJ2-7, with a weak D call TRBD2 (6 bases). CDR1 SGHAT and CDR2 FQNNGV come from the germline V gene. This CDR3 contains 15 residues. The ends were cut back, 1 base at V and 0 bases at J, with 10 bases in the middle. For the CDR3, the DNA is TGTGCCAGCAGCTTAGTTCCGACTAGCTCCTACGAGCAGTACTTC. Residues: CASSLVPTSSYEQYF.

CDR3 DNA: TGTGCCAGTAGTGACCTGAGGAATCAGCCCCAGCATTTT. It specifies CASSDLRNQPQHF. The chain carries TRBV19 and TRBJ1-5; no clear D. Germline values: CDR1 LNHDA, CDR2 SQIVND (reference sequence). The CDR3 length is 13 residues. V shed 5 bases and J shed 4 bases, with 9 bases lying between them.

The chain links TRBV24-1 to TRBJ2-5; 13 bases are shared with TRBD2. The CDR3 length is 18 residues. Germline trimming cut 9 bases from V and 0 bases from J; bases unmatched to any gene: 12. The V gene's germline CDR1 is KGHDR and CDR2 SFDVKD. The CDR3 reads CATSAPGLAGLYQETQYF. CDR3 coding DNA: TGTGCCACCTCAGCTCCGGGACTAGCGGGGTTGTACCAAGAGACCCAGTACTTC.

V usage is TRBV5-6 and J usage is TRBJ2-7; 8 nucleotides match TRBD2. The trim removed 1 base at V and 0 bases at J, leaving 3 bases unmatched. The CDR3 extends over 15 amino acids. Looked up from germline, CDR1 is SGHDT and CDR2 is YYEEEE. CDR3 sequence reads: CASSLQRGPSYEQYF. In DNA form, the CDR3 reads TGTGCCAGCAGCTTGCAGCGGGGGCCCTCCTACGAGCAGTACTTC.

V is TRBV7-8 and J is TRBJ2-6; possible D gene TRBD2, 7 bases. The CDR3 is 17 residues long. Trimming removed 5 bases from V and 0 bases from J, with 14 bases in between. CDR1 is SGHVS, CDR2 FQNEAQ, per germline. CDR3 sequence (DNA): TGTGCCAGCAGCCCGAGGGGGGGTTTCTCTGGGGCCAACGTCCTGACTTTC. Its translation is CASSPRGGFSGANVLTF.

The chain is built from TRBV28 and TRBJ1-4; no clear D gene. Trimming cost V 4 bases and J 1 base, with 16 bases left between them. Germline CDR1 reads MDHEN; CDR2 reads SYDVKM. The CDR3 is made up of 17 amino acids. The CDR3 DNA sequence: TGTGCCAGCAGTTCCCCGCTCTTACATATAACTAATGAAAAACTGTTTTTT. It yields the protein CASSSPLLHITNEKLFF. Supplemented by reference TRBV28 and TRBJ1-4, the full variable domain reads DVKVTQSSRYLVKRTGEKVFLECVQDMDHENMFWYRQDPGLGLRLIYFSYDVKMKEKGDIPEGYSVSREKKERFSLILESASTNQTSMYLCASSSPLLHITNEKLFFGSGTQLSVL.

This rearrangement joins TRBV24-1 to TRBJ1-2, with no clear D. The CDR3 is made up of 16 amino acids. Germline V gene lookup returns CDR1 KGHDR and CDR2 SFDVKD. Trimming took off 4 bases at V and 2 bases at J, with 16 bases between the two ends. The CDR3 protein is CATSDPRGGGNYGYTF. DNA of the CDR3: TGTGCCACCAGTGACCCCCGGGGAGGAGGAAACTATGGCTACACCTTC.

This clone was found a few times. The CDR3: CASSVDTSSPLHF. CDR3 nucleotide sequence: TGTGCCAGCAGCGTGGACACCTCTTCACCCCTCCACTTT. This chain uses TRBV9 with TRBJ1-6, with a weak D call TRBD1 (5 bases). V shed 2 bases and J shed 9 bases, with 9 bases lying between them. The germline gives CDR1 SGDLS, CDR2 YYNGEE. This CDR3 has 13 amino acids.

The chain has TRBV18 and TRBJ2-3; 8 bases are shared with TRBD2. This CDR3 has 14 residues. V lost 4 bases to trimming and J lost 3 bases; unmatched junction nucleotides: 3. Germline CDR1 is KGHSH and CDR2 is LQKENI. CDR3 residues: CASSRGGGTDTQYF. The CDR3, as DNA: TGTGCCAGCTCACGCGGCGGGGGGACAGATACGCAGTATTTT.

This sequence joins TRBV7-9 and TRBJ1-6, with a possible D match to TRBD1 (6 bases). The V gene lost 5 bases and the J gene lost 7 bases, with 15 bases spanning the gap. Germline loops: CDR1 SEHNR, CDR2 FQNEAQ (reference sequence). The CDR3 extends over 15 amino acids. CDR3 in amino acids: CASSRSGQSNSPLHF. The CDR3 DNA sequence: TGTGCCAGCAGCCGAAGCGGACAGTCCAATTCACCCCTCCACTTT.

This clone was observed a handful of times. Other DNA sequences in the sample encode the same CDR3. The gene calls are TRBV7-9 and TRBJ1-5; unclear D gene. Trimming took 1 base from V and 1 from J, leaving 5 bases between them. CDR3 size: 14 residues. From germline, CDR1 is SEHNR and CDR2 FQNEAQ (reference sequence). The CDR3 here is CASSLDGSNQPQHF. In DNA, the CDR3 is TGTGCCAGCAGCTTAGACGGGAGCAATCAGCCCCAGCATTTT.

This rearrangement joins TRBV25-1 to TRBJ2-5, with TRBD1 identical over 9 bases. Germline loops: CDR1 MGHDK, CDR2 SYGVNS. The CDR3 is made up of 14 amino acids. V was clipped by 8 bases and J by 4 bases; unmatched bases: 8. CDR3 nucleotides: TGTGCCAGCTTACAGACAGGGGGACGAGAGACCCAGTACTTC. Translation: CASLQTGGRETQYF.

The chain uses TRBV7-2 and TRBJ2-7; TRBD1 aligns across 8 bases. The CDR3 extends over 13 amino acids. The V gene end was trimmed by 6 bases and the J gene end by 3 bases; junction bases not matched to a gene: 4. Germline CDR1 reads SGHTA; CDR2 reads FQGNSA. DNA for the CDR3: TGTGCCAGCAGAAAAGGACAGGGCTACGAGCAGTACTTC. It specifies CASRKGQGYEQYF.

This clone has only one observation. The CDR3 region is CASSYGTSGGAGTQYF. CDR3 DNA sequence: TGTGCCAGCAGCTATGGGACTAGCGGGGGGGCCGGTACGCAGTATTTT. The genes are TRBV7-3 and TRBJ2-3; TRBD2 agrees at 16 bases. The CDR3 covers 16 residues. Germline CDR1 is SGHTA and CDR2 is FQGTGA. The J segment lost 8 bases and the V segment lost 4 bases, leaving 6 bases of the junction unmatched.

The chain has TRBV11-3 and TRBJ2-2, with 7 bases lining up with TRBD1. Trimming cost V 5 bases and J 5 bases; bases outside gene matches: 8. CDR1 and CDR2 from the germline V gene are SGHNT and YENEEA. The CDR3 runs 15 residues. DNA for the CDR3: TGTGCCAGCAGCCCCCGGGACAGCGTAACCGGGGAGCTGTTTTTT. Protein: CASSPRDSVTGELFF.

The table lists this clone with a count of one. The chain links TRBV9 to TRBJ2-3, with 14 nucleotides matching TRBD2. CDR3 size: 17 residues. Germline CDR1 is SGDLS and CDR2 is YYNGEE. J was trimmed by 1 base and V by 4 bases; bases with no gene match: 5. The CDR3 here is CASSPRTSGGRTDTQYF. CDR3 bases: TGTGCCAGCAGCCCGCGGACTAGCGGGGGGCGCACAGATACGCAGTATTTT.

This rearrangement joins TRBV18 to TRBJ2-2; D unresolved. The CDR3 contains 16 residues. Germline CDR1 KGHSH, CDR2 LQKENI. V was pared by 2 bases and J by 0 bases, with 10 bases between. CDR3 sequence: CASSPKHLANTGELFF. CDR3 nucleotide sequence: TGTGCCAGCTCACCAAAACACCTAGCGAACACCGGGGAGCTGTTTTTT. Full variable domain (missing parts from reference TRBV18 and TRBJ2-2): NAGVMQNPRHLVRRRGQEARLRCSPMKGHSHVYWYRQLPEEGLKFMVYLQKENIIDESGMPKERFSAEFPKEGPSILRIQQVVRGDSAAYFCASSPKHLANTGELFFGEGSRLTVL.

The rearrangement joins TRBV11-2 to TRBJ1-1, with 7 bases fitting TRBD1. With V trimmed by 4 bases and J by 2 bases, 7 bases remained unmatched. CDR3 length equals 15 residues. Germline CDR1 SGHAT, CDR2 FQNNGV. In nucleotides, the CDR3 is TGTGCCAGCAGCTCGCAGGGGGTCACCAACACTGAAGCTTTCTTT. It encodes CASSSQGVTNTEAFF.

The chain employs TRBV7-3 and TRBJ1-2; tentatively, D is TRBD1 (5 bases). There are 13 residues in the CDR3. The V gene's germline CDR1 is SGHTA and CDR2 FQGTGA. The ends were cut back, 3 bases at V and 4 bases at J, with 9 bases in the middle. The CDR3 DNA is TGTGCCAGCAGCTTCGGAAGGGGCTATGGCTACACCTTC. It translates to CASSFGRGYGYTF.